This T cell receptor (beta chain) emerged from a study of OX40 agonist ivuxolimab in advanced cancers. The overall study: Dose-escalation patients had hepatocellular carcinoma, melanoma, renal cell or head and neck cancer. Partial responses were recorded for three patients, including one with hepatocellular carcinoma and two with cutaneous melanoma.

Germline V CDR1 and CDR2: SGHRS, YFSETQ. The V gene lost 0 bases and the J gene lost 7 bases, with 11 bases spanning the gap. This CDR3 comprises 14 residues. Clones were read by immunoSEQ multiplex PCR, and TCRdb kept only the in-frame ones, dropping some. The table lists some 85,000 clones, more than 70% of them singletons. Anyone with autoimmune disease history or systemic immunosuppression was excluded. The V gene is TRBV5-1, the J gene TRBJ2-1; no reliable D call. Material: CD4+ or CD8+ T cells sorted from blood, obtained in a trial of the OX40 agonist ivuxolimab. The origin of this receptor is an adult with an advanced solid tumor such as melanoma, head and neck, liver or kidney cancer. The CDR3 protein is CASSLVPSVNEQFF. Here the CDR3 DNA reads TGCGCCAGCAGCTTGGTTCCTAGTGTTAATGAGCAGTTCTTC.